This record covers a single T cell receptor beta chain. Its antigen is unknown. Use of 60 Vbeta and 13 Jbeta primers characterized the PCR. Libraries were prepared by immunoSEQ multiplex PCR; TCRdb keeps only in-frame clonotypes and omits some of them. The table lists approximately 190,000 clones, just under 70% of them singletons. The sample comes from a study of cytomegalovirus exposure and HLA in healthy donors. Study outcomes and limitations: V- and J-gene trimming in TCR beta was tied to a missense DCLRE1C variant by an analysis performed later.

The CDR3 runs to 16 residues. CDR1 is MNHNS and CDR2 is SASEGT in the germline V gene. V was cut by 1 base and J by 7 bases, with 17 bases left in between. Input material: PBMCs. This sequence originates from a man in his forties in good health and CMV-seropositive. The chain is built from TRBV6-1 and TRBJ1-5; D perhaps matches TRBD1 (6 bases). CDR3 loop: CASSEVIRGGDQPQHF. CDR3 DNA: TGTGCCAGCAGTGAAGTTATACGAGGGGGAGACCAGCCCCAGCATTTT.